This TCR beta chain is from a study of blood T cell repertoires in COVID-19. About the study: The samples span acute and convalescent COVID-19 from the United States, Italy and Spain.

What the recovered Cohort 3 donors had was two negative PCRs, clearance, or symptom resolution. In the original processing: The authors estimated nucleated cell counts from reference gene primer amplification. Clones were read by immunoSEQ multiplex PCR, and TCRdb kept only the in-frame ones, dropping some. Clone size and V and J calls were adopted from that table, with D and trimming inferred from the DNA. Among just over 350,000 clones, more than 85% were seen once, and the ten largest hold around 3%. The ends were cut back, 7 bases at V and 3 bases at J, with 11 bases in the middle. The CDR3 runs 13 residues. CDR1 is MDHEN and CDR2 is SYDVKM in the germline V gene.

The J gene is TRBJ2-3, the V gene TRBV28; tentative D call: TRBD1 (7 bases). The sequenced sample was PBMCs or T cells enriched from blood (not recorded which). This receptor was identified in a woman in her 30s who had recovered from COVID-19. The CDR3 DNA follows: TGTGCCAGCAATGCAGGGGGGACAGATACGCAGTATTTT. Amino acid sequence: CASNAGGTDTQYF.